These 24 T cell receptor beta chains originate from one sample sequenced in a study of PD-1 blockade in classical Hodgkin lymphoma. Sample time point: cycle 4 day 1 (C4D1), after less than seven weeks of nivolumab. All the patients suffered relapse after autologous stem cell transplantation, and brentuximab vedotin exposure differed. Data came from immunoSEQ multiplex PCR; TCRdb stores just in-frame clones and leaves some out. The sample has approximately 29,000 clones, 80% seen once. Sequenced here: peripheral blood mononuclear cells (PBMCs), sampled before the fourth cycle of nivolumab. The receptors were sampled from a human donor with classical Hodgkin lymphoma.

V and J are TRBV6-5 and TRBJ2-1, with 10 bases fitting TRBD2. This CDR3 contains 14 residues. Unmatched junction bases numbered 8, after V lost 6 bases and J lost 9 bases. Per germline, CDR1 MNHEY and CDR2 SVGAGI. CDR3 amino acids: CASSRSGRATEQFF. The CDR3 DNA is TGTGCCAGCAGCCGCAGCGGGAGGGCCACTGAGCAGTTCTTC.

The chain joins TRBV29-1 to TRBJ2-6; 8 nucleotides agree with TRBD1. The germline V gene has CDR1 SQVTM and CDR2 ANQGSEA. The ends lost 4 bases at V and 2 bases at J; junction bases unmatched: 4. The CDR3 has 15 amino acids. The CDR3 sequence: CSVGAGGAGANVLTF. CDR3 nucleotides: TGCAGCGTTGGCGCAGGGGGCGCTGGGGCCAACGTCCTGACTTTC.

This rearrangement joins TRBV7-8 to TRBJ2-7; D is possibly TRBD2 (6 bases). V lost 9 bases, J lost 4 bases, and 16 bases lay in between. The CDR3 totals 13 residues. Germline V gene sequence: CDR1 SGHVS, CDR2 FQNEAQ. CDR3 loop: CASRPSGVYEQYF. In nucleotides, the CDR3 is TGTGCCAGTAGACCCTCGGGGGTATACGAGCAGTACTTC.

J is TRBJ2-3 and V is TRBV4-1; 10 positions agree with TRBD2. The junction had 12 bases not matched to a gene; V was cut back by 0 bases and J by 3 bases. This CDR3 has 19 amino acids. Germline loops: CDR1 MGHRA, CDR2 YSYEKL. CDR3 sequence reads: CASSQDRASGSYWTDTQYF. The CDR3 nucleotides are TGCGCCAGCAGCCAAGATAGGGCTAGCGGGAGCTATTGGACAGATACGCAGTATTTT.

This clone was seen only once. A much larger clone sits a single nucleotide away, making a read error possible. CDR3 sequence: CASRIGGGYGYIF. DNA for the CDR3: TGTGCCAGCAGAATCGGTGGTGGGTATGGCTACATCTTC. V gene TRBV28 combines with J gene TRBJ1-2; D remains ambiguous. The germline CDR1 and CDR2 sequences are MDHEN and SYDVKM. The CDR3 spans 13 residues.

The V call is TRBV6-5, the J call TRBJ2-7; the D is unclear. CDR1 is MNHEY and CDR2 is SVGAGI in the germline V gene. This CDR3 is 13 amino acids long. V gave up 4 bases and J gave up 5 bases, with 12 bases separating them. The CDR3 is CASSSNSIHEQYF. As DNA, the CDR3 is TGTGCCAGCAGTTCGAACTCTATCCACGAGCAGTACTTC.

The CDR3 loop reads CASSLGRSTDTQYF. Written as DNA, the CDR3 is TGTGCCAGCAGTTTAGGACGGAGCACAGATACGCAGTATTTT. The chain has TRBV27 and TRBJ2-3; D not certain. Trimming took 2 bases from V and 0 from J, leaving 6 bases between them. This CDR3 region has 14 residues. Germline CDR1 reads MNHEY; CDR2 reads SMNVEV (reference sequence).

The chain combines TRBV9 with TRBJ2-1; no clear D. Trimming pared 0 bases from V and 4 bases from J, leaving 11 bases between. Per the germline V gene, CDR1 is SGDLS and CDR2 is YYNGEE. The CDR3 length is 15 residues. As DNA, the CDR3 is TGTGCCAGCAGCGTAGCTGGTCAAGTATACAATGAGCAGTTCTTC. It codes for CASSVAGQVYNEQFF. Using reference TRBV9 and TRBJ2-1 for the parts outside the CDR3, the full variable domain is DSGVTQTPKHLITATGQRVTLRCSPRSGDLSVYWYQQSLDQGLQFLIQYYNGEERAKGNILERFSAQQFPDLHSELNLSSLELGDSALYFCASSVAGQVYNEQFFGPGTRLTVL.

This clone is deemed medium-sized. DNA of the CDR3: TGTGCCAGCTCGGTAGCGGGAGGGACCTACGAGCAGTACTTC. Its translation: CASSVAGGTYEQYF. The chain uses TRBV18 and TRBJ2-7; 11 bases are shared with TRBD2. After removal of 6 bases from V and 2 bases from J, the junction contained 3 bases not matched to a gene. CDR1 is KGHSH, CDR2 LQKENI, per germline. The CDR3 length is 14 residues.

The V call is TRBV5-4, the J call TRBJ2-1; 9 bases align to TRBD2. CDR1 is SGHNT and CDR2 is YYREEE in the germline V gene (reference sequence). The CDR3 is made up of 14 amino acids. Trimming at V came to 6 bases and at J to 9 bases, leaving 10 bases not matched to a gene. The DNA of the CDR3 is TGTGCCAGCAATCGAATAGCGGGAGATCGTGAGCAGTTCTTC. Amino acids: CASNRIAGDREQFF.

This clone was recorded only once. This chain joins TRBV29-1 and TRBJ2-7, with 9 bases lining up with TRBD1. The CDR3 sequence is 15 residues long. V lost 1 base and J lost 5; bases outside the gene matches: 9. CDR1 is SQVTM and CDR2 is ANQGSEA in the germline V gene. As DNA, the CDR3 is TGCAGCGTTGAAGTGGTGGGACAGGGAGGCGACGAGCAGTACTTC. Protein: CSVEVVGQGGDEQYF.

The chain joins TRBV5-1 to TRBJ2-7; 11 nucleotides align to TRBD2. The CDR3 has 14 amino acids. Germline assignment: CDR1 SGHRS and CDR2 YFSETQ. With V trimmed by 4 bases and J by 4 bases, 4 bases remained unmatched. The DNA for the CDR3 is TGCGCCAGCAGCGCTCGACTAGCGGGGTACGAGCAGTACTTC. Protein: CASSARLAGYEQYF.

This clone was counted a few times. This chain connects TRBV5-4 to TRBJ2-3, with D perhaps TRBD1 or TRBD2 (6 bases each). The CDR3 is 13 amino acids. Germline loops: CDR1 SGHNT, CDR2 YYREEE (reference sequence). Trimming took off 10 bases at V and 3 bases at J, with 15 bases between the two ends. The CDR3 here is CAWRGGGTDTQYF. The DNA of the CDR3 is TGTGCCTGGCGTGGAGGGGGGACAGATACGCAGTATTTT. Full variable domain (missing parts from reference TRBV5-4 and TRBJ2-3): ETGVTQSPTHLIKTRGQQVTLRCSSQSGHNTVSWYQQALGQGPQFIFQYYREEENGRGNFPPRFSGLQFPNYSSELNVNALELDDSALYLCAWRGGGTDTQYFGPGTRLTVL.

This sequence joins TRBV7-9 and TRBJ2-1; 9 nucleotides line up with TRBD1. CDR1 and CDR2 (germline): SEHNR, FQNEAQ (reference sequence). The CDR3 is 15 residues long. J gave up 6 bases and V 5 bases, and 8 bases lay outside the gene matches. CDR3 bases: TGTGCCAGCAGCCGCGGACAGGGGATAATCAATGAGCAGTTCTTC. It is translated as CASSRGQGIINEQFF.

This chain uses TRBV6-5 with TRBJ2-3; D possibly corresponds to TRBD2 (5 bases). The CDR3 loop spans 16 amino acids. Trimming shortened V by 0 bases and J by 0 bases, and 10 bases separated the two germline ends. Germline CDR1 and CDR2: MNHEY and SVGAGI. For the CDR3, the DNA is TGTGCCAGCAGTTACTCATTCGGCGGGAGCACAGATACGCAGTATTTT. Translated, it gives CASSYSFGGSTDTQYF.

This clone was counted only a few times. The rearrangement links TRBV20-1 to TRBJ2-7; unclear D gene. Trimming shortened V by 1 base and J by 5 bases, and 3 bases separated the two germline ends. This CDR3 has 10 amino acids. The germline V gene encodes CDR1 DFQATT and CDR2 SNEGSKA (reference sequence). The CDR3 loop is CSARADEQYF. The CDR3 DNA reads TGCAGTGCTAGAGCGGACGAGCAGTACTTC.

This clone turned up a few times. The genes are TRBV7-9 and TRBJ2-3; 15 nucleotides match TRBD2. V lost 4 bases and J lost 4; bases outside the gene matches: 12. The V gene's germline CDR1 is SEHNR and CDR2 FQNEAQ (reference sequence). This CDR3 contains 19 residues. CDR3 in amino acids: CASSSNSPGLAGGSDTQYF. The CDR3 DNA reads as TGTGCCAGCAGCTCGAACTCGCCGGGACTAGCGGGAGGTTCAGATACGCAGTATTTT.

V and J are TRBV6-1 and TRBJ2-1, with D possibly called TRBD1 or TRBD2 (6 bases each). CDR1 is MNHNS, CDR2 SASEGT, per germline. This CDR3 has 15 residues. Trimming took off 2 bases at V and 4 bases at J, with 12 bases between the two ends. The CDR3 sequence is CASSEIAGQYNEQFF. CDR3 bases: TGTGCCAGCAGTGAAATTGCGGGACAATACAATGAGCAGTTCTTC.

This clone was recorded only once. The V gene is TRBV6-6, the J gene TRBJ1-1, with 8 bases matching TRBD1. V gave up 0 bases and J gave up 2 bases; unmatched junction bases: 2. The CDR3 totals 15 residues. From germline, CDR1 is MNHNY and CDR2 SVGAGI (reference sequence). The CDR3 DNA sequence: TGTGCCAGCAGTTACTCGGCAGGGGGCAACACTGAAGCTTTCTTT. Its protein product is CASSYSAGGNTEAFF.

The CDR3 nucleotides read TGTGCCAGCAGCCGACTGACAAGAAACTATGGCTACACCTTC. It codes for CASSRLTRNYGYTF. The genes are TRBV7-8 and TRBJ1-2; no reliable D call. Germline V gives CDR1 SGHVS, CDR2 FQNEAQ. V was cut by 5 bases and J by 2 bases, with 12 bases left in between. CDR3 size: 14 residues. Drawing the rest from reference TRBV7-8 and TRBJ1-2, the complete variable domain is GAGVSQSPRYKVAKRGQDVALRCDPISGHVSLFWYQQALGQGPEFLTYFQNEAQLDKSGLPSDRFFAERPEGSVSTLKIQRTQQEDSAVYLCASSRLTRNYGYTFGSGTRLTVV.

V and J are TRBV27 and TRBJ1-1; maybe TRBD1 (5 bases). Germline CDR1 and CDR2: MNHEY and SMNVEV (reference sequence). V lost 5 bases, J lost 1 base, and 17 bases lay in between. The CDR3 totals 16 residues. Here the CDR3 reads CASSGNLPGTNTEAFF. Written as DNA, the CDR3 is TGTGCCAGCAGTGGAAACCTTCCCGGGACGAACACTGAAGCTTTCTTT.

The sample holds a few counts of this clone. This chain connects TRBV7-3 to TRBJ2-5; D is undetermined. Germline lookup yields CDR1 SGHTA and CDR2 FQGTGA. Between the trimmed V and J ends, which lost 1 base and 4 bases, there was a span of 7 bases. The CDR3 has 13 amino acids. CDR3 protein: CASSLKGRETQYF. Here the CDR3 DNA reads TGTGCCAGCAGCTTAAAGGGAAGAGAGACCCAGTACTTC.

The CDR3: CASRRTSGLLTDTQYF. The CDR3 DNA reads TGCGCCAGCAGACGGACTAGCGGCCTCCTCACAGATACGCAGTATTTT. The V gene is TRBV5-1, the J gene TRBJ2-3, with 10 bases lining up with TRBD2. J was trimmed by 2 bases and V by 5 bases; bases with no gene match: 8. Looked up from germline, CDR1 is SGHRS and CDR2 is YFSETQ. The CDR3 loop spans 16 amino acids.

This chain connects TRBV6-5 to TRBJ2-2; D gene unclear. CDR1 MNHEY and CDR2 SVGAGI come from the germline V gene. The CDR3 is 14 residues long. Trimming took 2 bases from V and 4 from J, leaving 8 bases between them. The CDR3, as DNA: TGTGCCAGCAGTTACACCCAAGGCACCGGGGAGCTGTTTTTT. This encodes CASSYTQGTGELFF.